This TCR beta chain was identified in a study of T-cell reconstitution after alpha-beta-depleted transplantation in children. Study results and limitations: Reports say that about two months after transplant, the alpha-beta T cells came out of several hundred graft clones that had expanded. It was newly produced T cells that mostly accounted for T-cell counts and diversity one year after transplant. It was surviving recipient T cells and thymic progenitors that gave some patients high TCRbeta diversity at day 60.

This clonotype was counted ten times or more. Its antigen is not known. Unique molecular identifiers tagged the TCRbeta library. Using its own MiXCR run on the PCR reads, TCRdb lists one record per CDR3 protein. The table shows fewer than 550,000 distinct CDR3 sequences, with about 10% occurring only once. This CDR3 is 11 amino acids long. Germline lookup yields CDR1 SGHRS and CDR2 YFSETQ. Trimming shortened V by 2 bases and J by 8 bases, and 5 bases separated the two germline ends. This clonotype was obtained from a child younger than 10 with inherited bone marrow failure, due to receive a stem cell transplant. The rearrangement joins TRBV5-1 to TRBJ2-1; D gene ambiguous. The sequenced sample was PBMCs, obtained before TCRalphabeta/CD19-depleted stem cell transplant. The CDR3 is CASSLNDEQFF. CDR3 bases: TGCGCCAGCAGCTTAAATGATGAGCAGTTCTTC.